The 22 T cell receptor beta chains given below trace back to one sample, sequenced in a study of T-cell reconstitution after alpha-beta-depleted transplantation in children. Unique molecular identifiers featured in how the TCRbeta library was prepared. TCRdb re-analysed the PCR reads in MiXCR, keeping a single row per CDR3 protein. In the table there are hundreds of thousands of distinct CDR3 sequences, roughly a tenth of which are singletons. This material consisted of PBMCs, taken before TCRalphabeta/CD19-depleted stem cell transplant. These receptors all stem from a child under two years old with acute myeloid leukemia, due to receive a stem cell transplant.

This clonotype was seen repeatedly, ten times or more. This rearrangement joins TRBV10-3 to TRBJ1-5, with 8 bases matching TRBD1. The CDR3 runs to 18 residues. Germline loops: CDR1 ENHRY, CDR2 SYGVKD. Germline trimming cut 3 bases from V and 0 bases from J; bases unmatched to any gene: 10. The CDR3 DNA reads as TGTGCCATCAGTGACCCCGACGGACAGGGCGGTAGCAATCAGCCCCAGCATTTT. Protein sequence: CAISDPDGQGGSNQPQHF.

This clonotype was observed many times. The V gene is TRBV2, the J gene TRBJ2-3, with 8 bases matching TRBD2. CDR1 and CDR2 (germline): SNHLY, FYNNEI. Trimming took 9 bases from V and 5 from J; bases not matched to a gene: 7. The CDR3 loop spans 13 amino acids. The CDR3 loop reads CARQRESLDTQYF. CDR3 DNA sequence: TGTGCCAGGCAGCGGGAGTCGTTAGATACGCAGTATTTT.

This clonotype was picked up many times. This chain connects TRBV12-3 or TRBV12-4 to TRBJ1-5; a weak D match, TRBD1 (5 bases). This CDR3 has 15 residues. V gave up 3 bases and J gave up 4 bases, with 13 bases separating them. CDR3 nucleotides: TGTGCCAGCAGTTTGACCCGGGACCGTAATCAGCCCCAGCATTTT. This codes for CASSLTRDRNQPQHF.

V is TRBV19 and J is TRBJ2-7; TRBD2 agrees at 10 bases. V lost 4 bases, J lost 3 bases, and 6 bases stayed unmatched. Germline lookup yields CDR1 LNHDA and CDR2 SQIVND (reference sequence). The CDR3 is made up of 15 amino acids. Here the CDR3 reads CASSSGTSALYEQYF. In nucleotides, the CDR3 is TGTGCCAGTAGTAGCGGGACTAGCGCTCTCTACGAGCAGTACTTC. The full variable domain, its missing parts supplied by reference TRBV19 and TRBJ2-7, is DGGITQSPKYLFRKEGQNVTLSCEQNLNHDAMYWYRQDPGQGLRLIYYSQIVNDFQKGDIAEGYSVSREKKESFPLTVTSAQKNPTAFYLCASSSGTSALYEQYFGPGTRLTVT.

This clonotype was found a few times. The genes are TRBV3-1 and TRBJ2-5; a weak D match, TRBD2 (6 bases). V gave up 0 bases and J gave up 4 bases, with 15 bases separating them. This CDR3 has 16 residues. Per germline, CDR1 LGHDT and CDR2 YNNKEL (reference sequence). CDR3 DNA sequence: TGTGCCAGCAGCCAAGATTCTGGGACTCGGGGAGAGACCCAGTACTTC. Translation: CASSQDSGTRGETQYF.

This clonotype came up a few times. CDR3 bases: TGCAGTGCTAGGGAACAGGGGGGATATGAAGCTTTCTTT. This translates into CSAREQGGYEAFF. V gene TRBV20-1 combines with J gene TRBJ1-1, with 8 bases identical to TRBD1. This CDR3 contains 13 residues. Germline V gene data show CDR1 as DFQATT and CDR2 as SNEGSKA (reference sequence). The V and J ends lost 3 bases and 7 bases, in that order; junction bases with no gene match: 7.

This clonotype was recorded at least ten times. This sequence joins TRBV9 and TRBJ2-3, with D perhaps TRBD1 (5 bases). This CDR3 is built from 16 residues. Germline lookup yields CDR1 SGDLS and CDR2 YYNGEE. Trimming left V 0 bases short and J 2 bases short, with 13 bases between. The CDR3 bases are TGTGCCAGCAGCGTAGACGGCAGGGATTCCACAGATACGCAGTATTTT. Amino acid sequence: CASSVDGRDSTDTQYF.

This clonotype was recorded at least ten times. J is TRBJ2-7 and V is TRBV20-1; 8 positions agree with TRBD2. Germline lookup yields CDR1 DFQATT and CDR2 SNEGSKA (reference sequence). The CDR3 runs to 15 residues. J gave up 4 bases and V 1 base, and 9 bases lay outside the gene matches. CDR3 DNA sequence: TGCAGTGCTAGAGCTCCCGAGCGGGAGTATTACGAGCAGTACTTC. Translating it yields CSARAPEREYYEQYF.

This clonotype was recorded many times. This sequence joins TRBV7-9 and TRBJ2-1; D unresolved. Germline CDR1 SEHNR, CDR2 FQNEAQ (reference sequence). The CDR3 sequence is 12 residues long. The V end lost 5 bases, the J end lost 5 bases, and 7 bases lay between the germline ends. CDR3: CASSPLDNEQFF. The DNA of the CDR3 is TGTGCCAGCAGCCCCCTCGACAATGAGCAGTTCTTC.

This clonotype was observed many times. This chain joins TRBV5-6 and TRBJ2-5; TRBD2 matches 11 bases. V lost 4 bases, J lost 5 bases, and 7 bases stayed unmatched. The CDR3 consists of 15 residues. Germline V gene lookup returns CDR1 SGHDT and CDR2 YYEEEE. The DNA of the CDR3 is TGTGCCAGCAGCCATAGGACTAGCGGGTGGGAGACCCAGTACTTC. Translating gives CASSHRTSGWETQYF.

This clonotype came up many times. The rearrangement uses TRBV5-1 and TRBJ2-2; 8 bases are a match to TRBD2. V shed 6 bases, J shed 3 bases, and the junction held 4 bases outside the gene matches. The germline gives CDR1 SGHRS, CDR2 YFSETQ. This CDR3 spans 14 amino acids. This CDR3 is CASKSLADTGELFF. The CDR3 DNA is TGCGCCAGCAAATCACTAGCGGACACCGGGGAGCTGTTTTTT.

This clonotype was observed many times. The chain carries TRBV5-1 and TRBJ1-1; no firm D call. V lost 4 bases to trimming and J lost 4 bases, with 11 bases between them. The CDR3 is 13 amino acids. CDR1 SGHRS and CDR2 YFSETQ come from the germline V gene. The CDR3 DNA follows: TGCGCCAGCAGCCCGGCAGGTCCCACTGAAGCTTTCTTT. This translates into CASSPAGPTEAFF.

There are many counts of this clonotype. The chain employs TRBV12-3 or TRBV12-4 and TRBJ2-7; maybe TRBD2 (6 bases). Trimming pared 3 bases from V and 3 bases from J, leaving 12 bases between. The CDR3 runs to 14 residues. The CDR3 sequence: CASSFGLANYEQYF. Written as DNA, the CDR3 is TGTGCCAGCAGTTTCGGCCTAGCGAACTACGAGCAGTACTTC.

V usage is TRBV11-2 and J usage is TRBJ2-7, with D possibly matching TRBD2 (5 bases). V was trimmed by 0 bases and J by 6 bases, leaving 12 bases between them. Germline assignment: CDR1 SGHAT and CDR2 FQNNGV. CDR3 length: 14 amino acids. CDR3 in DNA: TGTGCCAGCAGCTTAGATAGGAGGAACTCCGAGCAGTACTTC. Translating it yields CASSLDRRNSEQYF.

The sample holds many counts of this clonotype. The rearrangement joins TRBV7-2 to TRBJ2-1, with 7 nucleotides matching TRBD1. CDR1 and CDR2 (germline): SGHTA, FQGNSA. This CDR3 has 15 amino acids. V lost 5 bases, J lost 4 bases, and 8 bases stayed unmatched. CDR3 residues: CASSGGQNFYNEQFF. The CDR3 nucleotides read TGTGCCAGCAGCGGGGGACAGAATTTTTACAATGAGCAGTTCTTC.

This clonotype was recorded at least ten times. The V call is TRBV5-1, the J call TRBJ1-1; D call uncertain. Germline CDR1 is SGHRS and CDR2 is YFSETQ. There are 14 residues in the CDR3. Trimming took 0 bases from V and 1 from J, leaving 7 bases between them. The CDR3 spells CASSLDPANTEAFF. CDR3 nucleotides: TGCGCCAGCAGCTTGGATCCGGCGAACACTGAAGCTTTCTTT.

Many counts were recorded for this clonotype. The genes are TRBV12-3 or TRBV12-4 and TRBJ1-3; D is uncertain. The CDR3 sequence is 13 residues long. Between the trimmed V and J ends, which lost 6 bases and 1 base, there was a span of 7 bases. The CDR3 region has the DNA TGTGCCAGCAGCCGGGAGTCTGGAAACACCATATATTTT. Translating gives CASSRESGNTIYF.

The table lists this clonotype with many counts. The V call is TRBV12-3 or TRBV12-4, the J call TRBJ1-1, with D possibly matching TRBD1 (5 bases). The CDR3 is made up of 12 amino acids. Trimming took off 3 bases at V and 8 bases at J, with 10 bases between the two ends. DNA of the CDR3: TGTGCCAGCAGTTTGGGCGGGGCCGAAGCTTTCTTT. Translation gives CASSLGGAEAFF.

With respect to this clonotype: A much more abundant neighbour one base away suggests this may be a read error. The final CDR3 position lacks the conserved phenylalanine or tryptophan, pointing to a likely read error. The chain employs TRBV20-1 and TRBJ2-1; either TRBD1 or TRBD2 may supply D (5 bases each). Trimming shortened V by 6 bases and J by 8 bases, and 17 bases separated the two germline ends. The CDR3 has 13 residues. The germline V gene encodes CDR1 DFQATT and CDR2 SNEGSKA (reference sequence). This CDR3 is CSARPGPRYEQFY. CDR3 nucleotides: TGCAGTGCGAGGCCGGGACCTAGATATGAGCAGTTCTAC.

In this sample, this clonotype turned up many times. In DNA form, the CDR3 reads TGTGCCAGCAGTTCCGGCGTAACCTACGAGCAGTACTTC. Protein: CASSSGVTYEQYF. This chain joins TRBV28 and TRBJ2-7, with unresolved D. Germline assignment: CDR1 MDHEN and CDR2 SYDVKM. The V end was cut by 4 bases, the J end by 2 bases, with 9 bases between. CDR3 size: 13 residues.

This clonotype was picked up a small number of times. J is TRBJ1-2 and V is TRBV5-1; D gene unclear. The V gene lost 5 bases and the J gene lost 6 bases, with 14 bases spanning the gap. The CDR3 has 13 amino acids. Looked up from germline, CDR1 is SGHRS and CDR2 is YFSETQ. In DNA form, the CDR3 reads TGCGCCAGCAGATCGACCGGGCTACATGGCTACACCTTC. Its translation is CASRSTGLHGYTF.

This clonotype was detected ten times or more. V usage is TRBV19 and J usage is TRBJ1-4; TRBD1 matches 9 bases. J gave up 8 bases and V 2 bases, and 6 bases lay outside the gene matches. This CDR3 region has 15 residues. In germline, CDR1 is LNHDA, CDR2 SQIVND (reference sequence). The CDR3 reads CASSIRGQGVEKLFF. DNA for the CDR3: TGTGCCAGTAGTATACGGGGACAGGGTGTGGAAAAACTGTTTTTT.